This T cell receptor beta chain was sequenced for a study of T cell repertoires in cytomegalovirus infection. As for the study in general: Both a matching HLA type and CMV infection were indicated by public TCR beta signatures. Broader study findings: Summed public TCR beta family frequency identified CMV carriers bearing the relevant HLA. Across the ex vivo response, the dominant clonotypes were HLA-C-restricted CMV-specific TCR beta clonotypes.

The germline CDR1 and CDR2 sequences are SGHTA and FQGNSA. The CDR3 runs to 13 residues. V was cut by 3 bases and J by 5 bases, with 7 bases left in between. This clonotype was seen repeatedly, ten times or more. Its specificity is not known. TCRdb re-analysed the reads in MiXCR, keeping a single row per CDR3 protein. The sample holds around 300,000 distinct CDR3 sequences; roughly 26% are singletons and the top ten take about 15%. Material: PBMCs. The TCR originated in a human donor in good health (CMV status not recorded). Some clones in this sample may be carry-over from other donors' samples. The genes are TRBV7-2 and TRBJ2-2; no reliable D call. CDR3 nucleotides: TGTGCCAGCAGCTTCAGAGTTACCGGGGAGCTGTTTTTT. It is translated as CASSFRVTGELFF.